These 2 T cell receptor beta chains originate from one sample sequenced in a study of type 1 regulatory T cells. MiXCR, applied by TCRdb to the reads, yields one record per CDR3 protein. This repertoire shows about 42,000 distinct CDR3 sequences, 10% to 15% found once; its top ten account for just over 8%. No antigen has been assigned to these receptors. Input material: cultured non-Tr1 T cells, either the whole culture or a sorted T cell fraction (not recorded which). The receptors originated from a human donor in good health.

This clonotype was counted ten times or more. CDR3 sequence: CASSLGVAGGDGETQYF. The CDR3 region has the DNA TGTGCCAGCAGCCTTGGGGTAGCGGGAGGCGATGGAGAGACCCAGTACTTC. This sequence joins TRBV7-9 and TRBJ2-5, with 10 bases that match TRBD2. The CDR3 is made up of 17 amino acids. V trimming: 5 bases; J trimming: 4 bases; junction bases outside the gene matches: 13. Germline V lookup: CDR1 SEHNR, CDR2 FQNEAQ (reference sequence).

The chain has TRBV5-1 and TRBJ2-1, with D perhaps matching TRBD2 (6 bases). The CDR3 spans 15 residues. V was clipped by 6 bases and J by 3 bases, with 16 bases between them. Germline CDR1 and CDR2: SGHRS and YFSETQ. CDR3 DNA sequence: TGCGCCAGCACCCCCACGGGAGAAGTCTACAATGAGCAGTTCTTC. Its translation: CASTPTGEVYNEQFF.